One and the same sample provided the 24 T cell receptor beta chains below, sequenced in a study of cytomegalovirus exposure and HLA in healthy donors. The primer mix had 60 Vbeta and 13 Jbeta primers. Using immunoSEQ multiplex PCR, the repertoire was profiled, and TCRdb retains in-frame clones only, with some absent. The table lists some 150,000 clones, roughly 71% of them singletons. The sequenced material came from PBMCs. These receptors were obtained from a man aged 25 to 40 in good health and CMV-seronegative.

This clone came up a few times. The V call is TRBV2, the J call TRBJ2-7; 12 bases agree with TRBD2. V shed 6 bases and J 6 bases; nucleotides not matched to a gene: 9. The length of the CDR3 is 15 residues. Germline V gene lookup returns CDR1 SNHLY and CDR2 FYNNEI. DNA for the CDR3: TGTGCCAGCAGAGCTAGGACTAGCGGGGAGGTCGAGCAGTACTTC. Its protein product is CASRARTSGEVEQYF.

This chain connects TRBV7-8 to TRBJ1-4, with 9 bases lining up with TRBD1. The V gene end was trimmed by 5 bases and the J gene end by 10 bases; junction bases not matched to a gene: 14. The CDR3 loop spans 16 amino acids. The germline V gene encodes CDR1 SGHVS and CDR2 FQNEAQ. In DNA, the CDR3 is TGTGCCAGCAGCGGGGACAGGGACTCGTGGACCGGAAAACTGTTTTTT. It yields the protein CASSGDRDSWTGKLFF.

V and J are TRBV5-4 and TRBJ2-7; possibly TRBD2 for D (5 bases). The CDR3 consists of 14 residues. Germline V gives CDR1 SGHNT, CDR2 YYREEE (reference sequence). The V gene lost 3 bases and the J gene lost 5 bases, with 15 bases spanning the gap. In DNA, the CDR3 is TGTGCCAGCAGCTCGGGATCATCCGTCAACGAGCAGTACTTC. This translates into CASSSGSSVNEQYF.

This clone was seen only a few times. The genes are TRBV7-9 and TRBJ1-2, with 11 positions matching TRBD1. Trimming took 5 bases from V and 6 from J; bases not matched to a gene: 8. Germline CDR1 is SEHNR and CDR2 is FQNEAQ (reference sequence). This CDR3 contains 15 residues. CDR3 amino acids: CASSPDRGQRDGYTF. Written as DNA, the CDR3 is TGTGCCAGCAGCCCGGACAGGGGGCAAAGGGATGGCTACACCTTC.

V is TRBV19 and J is TRBJ1-1; TRBD1 aligns across 7 bases. The CDR3 length is 12 residues. CDR1 is LNHDA, CDR2 SQIVND, per germline (reference sequence). V trimming: 4 bases; J trimming: 8 bases; junction bases outside the gene matches: 4. CDR3 protein: CASSTLGGEAFF. The CDR3 DNA sequence: TGTGCCAGTAGTACCCTAGGGGGCGAAGCTTTCTTT.

The rearrangement links TRBV4-2 to TRBJ1-4; unclear D gene. The CDR3 is 17 amino acids. V gave up 0 bases and J gave up 0 bases, with 11 bases separating them. Germline CDR1 LGHNA, CDR2 YNFKEQ. CDR3 nucleotide sequence: TGTGCCAGCAGCCAAGATAGGGCCGGGGCAACTAATGAAAAACTGTTTTTT. This translates into CASSQDRAGATNEKLFF.

V is TRBV19 and J is TRBJ1-2; 10 bases agree with TRBD1. V shed 6 bases and J 8 bases; nucleotides not matched to a gene: 21. Germline CDR1 is LNHDA and CDR2 is SQIVND (reference sequence). The CDR3 loop spans 18 amino acids. The CDR3 protein is CASRALGEGQGKKGGYTF. The CDR3 DNA reads TGTGCCAGTAGGGCCCTCGGGGAGGGACAGGGGAAGAAAGGAGGCTACACCTTC. Together with reference TRBV19 and TRBJ1-2, the CDR3 gives the full variable domain: DGGITQSPKYLFRKEGQNVTLSCEQNLNHDAMYWYRQDPGQGLRLIYYSQIVNDFQKGDIAEGYSVSREKKESFPLTVTSAQKNPTAFYLCASRALGEGQGKKGGYTFGSGTRLTVV.

This clone showed up just a few times. The rearrangement uses TRBV6-5 and TRBJ2-3; TRBD1 might be the D (6 bases). Deletions cut 2 bases from V and 6 bases from J, with 15 bases between. This CDR3 has 15 amino acids. Germline CDR1 MNHEY, CDR2 SVGAGI. CDR3 DNA sequence: TGTGCCAGCAGTTACGGGACACTACGTGGGGATACGCAGTATTTT. Residues: CASSYGTLRGDTQYF.

In its sample, this clone was seen once. This chain links TRBV7-3 with TRBJ1-1; the D gene is possibly TRBD1 (6 bases). This CDR3 is built from 16 residues. V dropped 1 base and J dropped 0 bases, with 12 bases sitting between them. Germline CDR1 SGHTA, CDR2 FQGTGA. CDR3 residues: CASSLNAGAMNTEAFF. The CDR3 DNA sequence: TGTGCCAGCAGCTTAAACGCAGGGGCCATGAACACTGAAGCTTTCTTT.

This clone appeared a few times. The J gene is TRBJ2-1, the V gene TRBV10-3, with 7 bases fitting TRBD1. This CDR3 is 15 amino acids long. CDR1 and CDR2 from the germline V gene are ENHRY and SYGVKD. Unmatched junction bases numbered 13, after V lost 11 bases and J lost 3 bases. The CDR3 region is CASHPQGVLYNEQFF. The CDR3 bases are TGTGCCTCACACCCCCAGGGGGTCCTCTACAATGAGCAGTTCTTC.

This clone was counted between two and nine times. The rearrangement joins TRBV27 to TRBJ2-1; 15 nucleotides line up with TRBD2. Germline CDR1 reads MNHEY; CDR2 reads SMNVEV (reference sequence). After removal of 6 bases from V and 10 bases from J, the junction contained 10 bases not matched to a gene. This CDR3 has 16 amino acids. The CDR3 loop is CASSPRTSGRAGEQFF. The CDR3 DNA sequence: TGTGCCAGCAGCCCGCGGACTAGCGGGAGGGCCGGAGAGCAGTTCTTC.

The chain is built from TRBV9 and TRBJ2-7; 9 positions agree with TRBD1. After removal of 0 bases from V and 6 bases from J, the junction contained 4 bases not matched to a gene. Germline V gene lookup returns CDR1 SGDLS and CDR2 YYNGEE. The CDR3 spans 14 residues. CDR3 DNA sequence: TGTGCCAGCAGCGTAGATTTGACAGGGGGCGAGCAGTACTTC. Protein: CASSVDLTGGEQYF.

In the case of this clone: The junction departs from germline at one end; a sequencing error may be responsible. The DNA for the CDR3 is TGTGCCAGCAGCCCGTGGGCTAGCGGGGGGCCTAGCTCTGGGGCCAACGGCCTGACTTTC. It specifies CASSPWASGGPSSGANGLTF. V gene TRBV4-2 combines with J gene TRBJ2-6; 11 positions match TRBD2. This CDR3 is 20 amino acids long. The germline V gene has CDR1 LGHNA and CDR2 YNFKEQ.

V is TRBV5-1 and J is TRBJ1-1; unclear D gene. The CDR3 is 14 residues long. In germline, CDR1 is SGHRS, CDR2 YFSETQ. V was clipped by 1 base and J by 1 base, with 8 bases between them. The CDR3 coding sequence is TGCGCCAGCAGCTTGTTGCCCGGGAACACTGAAGCTTTCTTT. Its translation: CASSLLPGNTEAFF.

The chain employs TRBV29-1 and TRBJ2-7; 7 bases line up with TRBD2. The CDR3 consists of 14 residues. Germline V gives CDR1 SQVTM, CDR2 ANQGSEA. J gave up 2 bases and V 6 bases, and 10 bases lay outside the gene matches. As DNA, the CDR3 is TGCAGCGTCTCCATCCGGGGGGATCCCTACGAGCAGTACTTC. Its protein product is CSVSIRGDPYEQYF.

This clone was seen only a few times. The rearrangement uses TRBV9 and TRBJ2-2; perhaps TRBD1 as D (6 bases). V was clipped by 3 bases and J by 4 bases, with 13 bases between them. CDR3 length: 15 residues. Germline V gives CDR1 SGDLS, CDR2 YYNGEE. This CDR3 reads CASSAGQPPTGELFF. CDR3 sequence (DNA): TGTGCCAGCAGCGCAGGACAGCCCCCCACCGGGGAGCTGTTTTTT.

The chain joins TRBV7-9 to TRBJ2-3; TRBD2 aligns across 12 bases. CDR3 size: 16 residues. J was trimmed by 6 bases and V by 5 bases; bases with no gene match: 9. Germline V gives CDR1 SEHNR, CDR2 FQNEAQ (reference sequence). CDR3 DNA sequence: TGTGCCAGCAGCCCTGGCGCTAGCGGGGGGGCCGATACGCAGTATTTT. It specifies CASSPGASGGADTQYF.

This rearrangement joins TRBV10-3 to TRBJ2-5; TRBD1 agrees at 10 bases. The DNA end lines up better with TRBJ2-7; the J call may be wrong. This CDR3 is 13 amino acids long. Germline V gives CDR1 ENHRY, CDR2 SYGVKD. For the CDR3, the DNA is TGTGCCATTTGGACAGGGGGTGTATACGAGCAGTACTTC. Translation gives CAIWTGGVYEQYF.

The CDR3 is CASSEYQRGYTF. The CDR3 nucleotides are TGTGCCAGTAGTGAGTATCAGCGCGGCTACACCTTC. V and J are TRBV19 and TRBJ1-2; D gene uncertain. The CDR3 sequence is 12 residues long. V gave up 5 bases and J gave up 8 bases, with 12 bases separating them. Germline V gives CDR1 LNHDA, CDR2 SQIVND (reference sequence).

This chain joins TRBV28 and TRBJ1-1; D gene uncertain. There are 15 residues in the CDR3. Between the trimmed V and J ends, which lost 1 base and 4 bases, there was a span of 13 bases. Looked up from germline, CDR1 is MDHEN and CDR2 is SYDVKM. In DNA, the CDR3 is TGTGCCAGCAGTTTATCCGGAGATTGGAGCACTGAAGCTTTCTTT. This codes for CASSLSGDWSTEAFF.

The chain carries TRBV9 and TRBJ2-2; TRBD1 matches 7 bases. The CDR3 has 15 residues. Trimming at V came to 4 bases and at J to 5 bases, leaving 8 bases not matched to a gene. The germline gives CDR1 SGDLS, CDR2 YYNGEE. DNA of the CDR3: TGTGCCAGCAGCACCCGGGACAGATTGACCGGGGAGCTGTTTTTT. Amino acids: CASSTRDRLTGELFF.

This clone was counted between two and nine times. This chain uses TRBV7-9 with TRBJ2-1; TRBD2 might be the D (6 bases). This CDR3 is built from 15 residues. The V gene's germline CDR1 is SEHNR and CDR2 FQNEAQ (reference sequence). Trimming stripped 5 bases from V and 6 bases from J, with 17 bases between. The CDR3 sequence is CASSPPFRGGNEQFF. The CDR3 DNA sequence: TGTGCCAGCAGCCCCCCGTTTAGGGGAGGCAATGAGCAGTTCTTC.

The V call is TRBV6-6, the J call TRBJ1-1; D not certain. Germline V gene sequence: CDR1 MNHNY, CDR2 SVGAGI (reference sequence). Trimming took 0 bases from V and 1 from J, leaving 9 bases between them. This CDR3 has 15 residues. The CDR3 DNA reads as TGTGCCAGCAGTTACTCCCCACAGACGAACACTGAAGCTTTCTTT. Its protein is CASSYSPQTNTEAFF.

The rearrangement joins TRBV7-2 to TRBJ2-3; possible D gene TRBD1, 5 bases. Germline V gene sequence: CDR1 SGHTA, CDR2 FQGNSA. Deletions cut 5 bases from V and 2 bases from J, with 11 bases between. The CDR3 length is 14 residues. DNA of the CDR3: TGTGCCAGCAGCCCCGACAGATACACAGATACGCAGTATTTT. This encodes CASSPDRYTDTQYF.